This T cell receptor (beta chain) was sequenced for a study of human T cells and chemical hapten exposure. General observations from the study: Patch test score tracked positively with PT1 expanded TCR counts. After DPC sensitization, TCRs above 1 in 1000 frequency showed no change.

Individual cDNA molecules in this library carried unique molecular identifiers. TCRdb re-analysed the RACE reads in MiXCR, keeping a single row per CDR3 protein. The table lists under 50,000 distinct CDR3 sequences, more than 8% of them singletons. This clonotype was found a few times. The target antigen is unknown. Time point in this sample: patch test 3, about 24 weeks after DPC sensitization. Described treatment: therapeutic diphenylcyclopropenone sensitization with weekly scalp DPC. The total RNA was obtained from whole blood that was not fractionated. The germline CDR1 and CDR2 sequences are ENHRY and SYGVKD. The CDR3 totals 14 residues. The germline V and J ends were trimmed by 3 bases and 4 bases, with 10 bases remaining between them.

Sequencing was performed on whole blood, taken in connection with sensitization to the hapten diphenylcyclopropenone (DPC). The receptor was isolated from a man aged 50 to 60 with alopecia areata. Some clones in this sample may be carry-over from other donors' samples. The V call is TRBV10-3, the J call TRBJ1-5; no firm D call. CDR3 residues: CAISERSGNQPQHF. CDR3 sequence (DNA): TGTGCCATCAGTGAAAGGTCGGGAAATCAGCCCCAGCATTTT.